This TCR beta chain was found in a study of blood T cell repertoires in COVID-19. For the study at large: Sites across the United States, Italy and Spain contributed samples from acute and convalescent COVID-19. The cDNA or gDNA used as material had been derived from T cells, B-cell-depleted T cells, or PBMCs.

Per the authors' pipeline: The assay estimated nucleated cells by amplifying reference gene primers. Measured with immunoSEQ multiplex PCR; TCRdb has only the in-frame clones, and not every one. V and J calls and clone size come straight from that table; D and trimming were deduced from the DNA. The sample holds roughly 160,000 clones, roughly 84% seen once. The V gene end was trimmed by 4 bases and the J gene end by 0 bases; junction bases not matched to a gene: 5. The CDR3 sequence is 15 residues long. Germline V gene data show CDR1 as SGHTA and CDR2 as FQGNSA. This clone has only one observation. Sample: peripheral blood. This receptor was taken from a man aged 70 or older with active or convalescent COVID-19. This chain joins TRBV7-2 and TRBJ1-2; TRBD1 matches at 7 bases. CDR3 coding DNA: TGTGCCAGCAGCTCAAGTGGACAGGCTAACTATGGCTACACCTTC. Its translation: CASSSSGQANYGYTF.